This T cell receptor beta chain stems from a study of blood T cell repertoires in COVID-19 (dated by TCRdb to the early 2020s). Regarding the study in general: Samples from collaborators originated in the United States, Italy and Spain and spanned both the acute and convalescent phases of COVID-19. Samples came from the ongoing ImmuneRACE study (first 160 participants) plus 1,254 subjects from 6 global collaborators. Nearly every sample came with metadata listing a de-identified subject ID, COVID-19 status, age in years and sex. Deeply sampled blood TCRbeta repertoires from subjects exposed to, actively infected with, or recovered from COVID-19 were included in the dataset. Where HLA class I and class II types were available, the types were taken from metadata supplied by the sample provider, not from assay-based typing. The repertoires were released in a freely available public database intended as a resource for research on the immune response to SARS-CoV-2. The material from the prospective study consisted of cDNA or gDNA derived from T cells, B-cell-depleted T cells, or PBMCs.

According to the germline V gene, CDR1 reads KGHSH and CDR2 reads LQKENI. From the cysteine through the phenylalanine, the CDR3 covers 14 amino acids. Here the CDR3 DNA is all that survives: 42 bases in frame from base 1. V is cut by 1 base and J by 4 bases, and the space between the germline ends is 9 bases. TCRbeta CDR3 regions were amplified from genomic DNA by means of the immunoSEQ Assay, a bias-controlled multiplex PCR. Per the source publication's procedure: Within the assay, amplification of reference gene primers was used to estimate how many nucleated cells each sample contained. To quantify the absolute abundance of each unique TCRbeta CDR3 rearrangement, sequence reads were collapsed and filtered. Productive Simpson clonality was computed per sample as the square root of Simpson's diversity index over productive rearrangements. The clones in this table, taken by TCRdb from immuneACCESS, are in-frame only. Not every clone is retained; where verified, under half of the shortfall comes from an unresolved V gene, and the cause of the rest is unknown. That table furnishes V, J and clone size, whereas the DNA furnished D and trimming. Within this sample are 70,000 to 90,000 clones, with around 89% of them counted one time only. Clones ranked in the top ten supply around 1.2% of the sample.

Study-level results and caveats: The amount of clinical and demographic metadata varied by source and participant and was provided uncurated.

As for this clone: The antigen it recognizes is unknown. No qualities accompany the bases; no much larger clone lies one base away.

Enrolling through a virtual design, the prospective study's participants ranged in age from about 18 to 89 years and lived across more than 20 United States geographic areas. To assign participants to cohorts, the prospective study relied on clinical history that participants themselves reported in a screening survey and a study questionnaire. In the prospective study, whole blood, serum and a nasopharyngeal or oropharyngeal swab were collected from each participant by mobile phlebotomists. Over an approximately two-month period, participants in the prospective study had the option of providing additional blood draws and questionnaires. Before DNA extraction, blood samples from the prospective study were shipped at room temperature or frozen.

This TCR derives from a woman aged 45 to 65 with acute COVID-19. Sequenced input: PBMCs or T cells enriched from blood (not recorded which). Recombination connected TRBV18 to TRBJ2-3; a tentative D call is TRBD1 (6 bases match). At the DNA level, the sequence is TGTGCCAGCTCACCACTAACAGGGCCAGATACGCAGTATTTT. This gives the protein CASSPLTGPDTQYF.